These T cell receptor beta chains were read from a single sample in a study of T-cell memory formation after mild COVID-19. One entry per CDR3 protein results from TCRdb running MiXCR on the 5' RACE reads. This table holds 92,000 or so distinct CDR3 sequences, about 13% found once. The sample comprised PBMCs or a T cell subset sorted from them (not recorded which). Receptor source: an adult woman who had mild COVID-19 (a few samples of this study predate the infection). Cell type and time point are not known. Each CDR3 is given with its conserved first and last residue. D genes are given only for firm matches. Some rows have no size entry. The others give once, few or many, or a class for an expanded clone.

d_gene: .
j_gene: TRBJ1-1
abundance: many
v_gene: TRBV9
CDR3aa: CASSGGGANTEAFF
CDR3nt: TGTGCCAGCAGCGGGGGGGGCGCAAACACTGAAGCTTTCTTT

d_gene: .
j_gene: TRBJ1-1
abundance: .
v_gene: TRBV7-9
CDR3aa: CATTGTGNTEAFF
CDR3nt: TGTGCCACTACCGGGACGGGGAACACTGAAGCTTTCTTT

d_gene: .
j_gene: TRBJ2-5
abundance: few
v_gene: TRBV20-1
CDR3aa: CSASTTGIEGETQYF
CDR3nt: TGCAGTGCTAGCACGACAGGCATTGAGGGAGAGACCCAGTACTTC

d_gene: .
j_gene: TRBJ2-3
abundance: .
v_gene: TRBV3-1
CDR3aa: CASSQSGINTQYF
CDR3nt: TGTGCCAGCAGCCAAAGTGGGATAAATACGCAGTATTTT

d_gene: .
j_gene: TRBJ2-2
abundance: few
v_gene: TRBV20-1
CDR3aa: CSATRRGELFF
CDR3nt: TGCAGTGCTACCCGACGGGGGGAGCTGTTTTTT

d_gene: .
j_gene: TRBJ2-6
abundance: many
v_gene: TRBV15
CDR3aa: CATSRDAGDNVLTF
CDR3nt: TGTGCCACCAGCAGAGACGCAGGGGACAACGTCCTGACTTTC

d_gene: .
j_gene: TRBJ2-7
abundance: .
v_gene: TRBV12-3/TRBV12-4
CDR3aa: CASSLGGRTHEQYF
CDR3nt: TGTGCCAGCAGTTTAGGAGGGAGAACCCACGAGCAGTACTTC

d_gene: .
j_gene: TRBJ2-5
abundance: few
v_gene: TRBV12-3/TRBV12-4
CDR3aa: CASSFHLRDRDYQETQYF
CDR3nt: TGTGCCAGCAGTTTCCATTTACGGGACCGGGACTACCAAGAGACCCAGTACTTC

d_gene: TRBD1
j_gene: TRBJ2-1
abundance: few
v_gene: TRBV10-3
CDR3aa: CAIRDRGYNEQFF
CDR3nt: TGTGCCATCCGGGACAGGGGATACAATGAGCAGTTCTTC

d_gene: .
j_gene: TRBJ1-2
abundance: few
v_gene: TRBV9
CDR3aa: CASSTNRASYGYTF
CDR3nt: TGTGCCAGCAGCACCAACAGAGCCTCCTATGGCTACACCTTC

d_gene: .
j_gene: TRBJ2-2
abundance: .
v_gene: TRBV29-1
CDR3aa: CSVDGMGYTGELFF
CDR3nt: TGCAGCGTTGATGGTATGGGTTACACCGGGGAGCTGTTTTTT

d_gene: .
j_gene: TRBJ2-3
abundance: .
v_gene: TRBV24-1
CDR3aa: CATSDPRGTDTQYF
CDR3nt: TGTGCCACCAGTGACCCTCGAGGCACAGATACGCAGTATTTT

d_gene: .
j_gene: TRBJ2-2
abundance: .
v_gene: TRBV5-1
CDR3aa: CASSLAGDGLWDTGELFF
CDR3nt: TGCGCCAGCAGCTTGGCGGGGGACGGCCTATGGGACACCGGGGAGCTGTTTTTT